Detailed here is one T cell receptor beta chain. The antigen is not known. Being one base from a much bigger clone, this may be a read error. The germline gives CDR1 SGHRS, CDR2 YFSETQ. The CDR3 is 15 residues long. The 5'RACE template-switching step produced TCR cDNA and added a universal primer site and UMIs. Each CDR3 protein gets one entry after TCRdb re-called the 5' RACE reads with MiXCR. This repertoire shows 100,000 to 150,000 distinct CDR3 sequences, approximately 7% found once; its top ten account for roughly 2.5%. This record belongs to a study of T cells after yellow fever vaccination. Whole-study findings and limits: Some clonotypes were seen in both the CD4 and the CD8 compartments. These made up a small share and likely arose from convergent recombination.

The sequencing here drew on CD4+ T cells sorted from PBMCs, taken 9 to 10 days after the first yellow fever vaccination. This chain joins TRBV5-1 and TRBJ2-2, with a tentative D call TRBD2 (5 bases). The clonotype originates from a man aged 18 to 29 who received the YFV17D yellow fever vaccine. CDR3 region: CASSFSADFTGELLF. In DNA form, the CDR3 reads TGCGCCAGCAGCTTTTCGGCGGATTTCACCGGGGAGCTGCTTTTT.